This is a list of T cell receptor beta chains from one sample in a study of CD8+ T cells in alopecia areata. Method: immunoSEQ multiplex PCR; TCRdb's copy keeps in-frame clones and lacks some. The data show around 120,000 clones, with 61% seen just once and more than 5% held by the top ten. The material sequenced was CD4+ T cells sorted from blood, taken at week 4, from a patient treated with tofacitinib. The receptors stem from a human donor with alopecia areata. Each CDR3 is given with its conserved first and last residue. D genes are given only for firm matches. Not all rows give a size; the values are once, few, many and, for expanded clones, a class.

CDR3 DNA	CDR3 protein	V gene	D gene	CDR3 length	J gene	clone size
TGCGCCAGCAGCTCACAGGGTCATGAGCAGTTCTTC	CASSSQGHEQFF	TRBV4-3	-	12	TRBJ2-1	-
TGCGCCAGCAGCTCACTAACTAGCCCAAGGGTAGCTTTCTTT	CASSSLTSPRVAFF	TRBV5-1	-	14	TRBJ1-1	-
TGCAGCGTGGCCCTTGCGGGACGGAACACCATATATTTT	CSVALAGRNTIYF	TRBV29-1	-	13	TRBJ1-3	-
TGTGCCTGGAAAGGGGTCGGAAACACCATATATTTT	CAWKGVGNTIYF	TRBV30	-	12	TRBJ1-3	-
TGTGCCAGCAGCTTAGTAATTGGACCAATGGGGGAGACCCAGTACTTC	CASSLVIGPMGETQYF	TRBV11-2	-	16	TRBJ2-5	few
TGCGCCAGCAGCCAAGATCCCCGGGACACCGGGGAGCTGTTTTTT	CASSQDPRDTGELFF	TRBV4-3	-	15	TRBJ2-2	few
TGCAGCGTAGACAGGGGGGCCTCGTATGGCTACACCTTC	CSVDRGASYGYTF	TRBV29-1	TRBD1	13	TRBJ1-2	-
TGTGCCAGCCGTACCCAAGAGACCCAGTACTTC	CASRTQETQYF	TRBV27	-	11	TRBJ2-5	-
TGTGCCAGCAGCGTAGGTCAGGGCGGGTCCACAGATACGCAGTATTTT	CASSVGQGGSTDTQYF	TRBV9	-	16	TRBJ2-3	-
TGCGCCAGCAGCTTGGATGATACGCAGTATTTT	CASSLDDTQYF	TRBV5-1	-	11	TRBJ2-3	-
TGTGCCAGCAGTGGCCTAGCGGGGCTCACCGGGGAGCTGTTTTTT	CASSGLAGLTGELFF	TRBV2	TRBD2	15	TRBJ2-2	-
TGTGCCAGCAGACAGGCGGAGACCCAGTACTTC	CASRQAETQYF	TRBV19	-	11	TRBJ2-5	few
TGTGCCAGCAGCTTCCAGGGGTCCGAGACCCAGTACTTC	CASSFQGSETQYF	TRBV7-2	-	13	TRBJ2-5	-
TGTGCCAGCAGCTATAGCGGGAGGTGGTCCTACGAGCAGTACTTC	CASSYSGRWSYEQYF	TRBV5-6	TRBD2	15	TRBJ2-7	once
TGTGCCAGCAGCTCCACTGGGGAGGACGGCTACACCTTC	CASSSTGEDGYTF	TRBV7-3	-	13	TRBJ1-2	-
TGTGCCATCAGTGGAGATAGCACAGATACGCAGTATTTT	CAISGDSTDTQYF	TRBV10-3	-	13	TRBJ2-3	-
TGTGCCAGCTCACCAAAAAGAGGGGAGACCCAGTACTTC	CASSPKRGETQYF	TRBV18	-	13	TRBJ2-5	-
TGTGCCAGCAGCCCCGACAGCAACTATGGCTACACCTTC	CASSPDSNYGYTF	TRBV7-2	-	13	TRBJ1-2	-